The clone carrying this TCR beta chain was seen once. The antigen is unknown. V shed 1 base, J shed 0 bases, and the junction held 8 bases outside the gene matches. Germline CDR1 and CDR2: MGHRA and YSYEKL. The CDR3 is made up of 17 amino acids. The source of the sample is a study of T cell responses to AZD1222 COVID-19 vaccine. Study-wide results and limits: The donor group comprised mostly white British people and more females; the analysis possibly underestimated clonal diversity.

The assay was immunoSEQ multiplex PCR, and TCRdb's table has in-frame clones only and misses some. The table records about 100,000 clones, about 87% of them present only once. Sequencing used peripheral blood, obtained on day 0 of AZD1222 vaccination. This TCR was sampled from an adult in good health. The chain uses TRBV4-1 and TRBJ2-5; TRBD2 agrees at 7 bases. CDR3 in amino acids: CASSQVGEGTYQETQYF. In DNA, the CDR3 is TGCGCCAGCAGCCAAGTTGGGGAGGGGACTTACCAAGAGACCCAGTACTTC.